Each of the 32 T cell receptor beta chains below was sequenced from the same sample in a study of human T cells and chemical hapten exposure (dated by TCRdb to the early 2020s). To prepare the library, 5' RACE was applied. Instrument on record: Illumina MiSeq. Clones were called with MiXCR by TCRdb after fastp trimmed the public reads at Q25, and only in-frame beta chains were retained. Duplicate CDR3 protein sequences are folded into a single record with the most common DNA and genes. In this sample the table shows more than 75,000 distinct CDR3 sequences, about a sixth of which occur a single time. The top ten clonotypes cover almost 7% of the sample. Total RNA was isolated from unfractionated whole blood collected in Tempus Blood RNA tubes. These receptors were taken from a female donor in good health.

The CDR3: CASSQEGQGSEQYF. CDR3 sequence (DNA): TGCGCCAGCAGCCAAGAAGGGCAGGGAAGCGAGCAGTACTTC. V is TRBV4-3 and J is TRBJ2-7, with D maybe TRBD1 (5 bases). Germline V gene sequence: CDR1 LGHNA, CDR2 YSLEER. The CDR3 has 14 amino acids. V gave up 0 bases and J gave up 6 bases, with 12 bases separating them.

The chain uses TRBV5-1 and TRBJ1-1; D remains ambiguous. Trimming took 5 bases from V and 2 from J, leaving 13 bases between them. This CDR3 comprises 14 residues. Germline loops: CDR1 SGHRS, CDR2 YFSETQ. This CDR3 is CASRLSPRNTEAFF. DNA for the CDR3: TGCGCCAGCAGACTATCCCCCCGTAACACTGAAGCTTTCTTT.

At least ten counts were recorded for this clonotype. The chain employs TRBV12-3 or TRBV12-4 and TRBJ2-5; 10 bases line up with TRBD1. The CDR3 has 16 residues. V trimming: 5 bases; J trimming: 4 bases; junction bases outside the gene matches: 10. Here the CDR3 reads CASSTTGTGVGETQYF. CDR3 nucleotides: TGTGCCAGCAGTACAACCGGGACAGGGGTAGGAGAGACCCAGTACTTC.

The table lists this clonotype with a few counts. CDR3 sequence (DNA): TGTGCCAGCAGTCCCGCCGGACAGGGCGGCGAGCAGTACTTC. It encodes CASSPAGQGGEQYF. The V call is TRBV28, the J call TRBJ2-7; 8 positions match TRBD1. CDR3 length: 14 amino acids. In germline, CDR1 is MDHEN, CDR2 SYDVKM. V shed 5 bases and J 6 bases; nucleotides not matched to a gene: 9.

The sample holds a few counts of this clonotype. The chain is built from TRBV10-3 and TRBJ1-1, with D hard to call. Trimming took 6 bases from V and 0 from J, leaving 11 bases between them. Germline CDR1 ENHRY, CDR2 SYGVKD. This CDR3 is built from 14 residues. The CDR3 region is CAISDLELNTEAFF. The CDR3 coding sequence is TGTGCCATCAGCGACCTAGAACTGAACACTGAAGCTTTCTTT.

This chain joins TRBV20-1 and TRBJ2-7; 12 bases line up with TRBD2. The CDR3 is made up of 17 amino acids. The germline gives CDR1 DFQATT, CDR2 SNEGSKA (reference sequence). Losses at the gene ends were 4 bases for V and 0 bases for J; bases not matched to a gene: 10. CDR3 bases: TGCAGTGCTACGGGACTAGCGGGCGCCCCGAGCTCCTACGAGCAGTACTTC. Amino acids: CSATGLAGAPSSYEQYF.

This clonotype was detected a few times. The chain recombines TRBV4-1 with TRBJ1-2; D uncertain. The CDR3 runs to 12 residues. Germline V gene data show CDR1 as MGHRA and CDR2 as YSYEKL. Trimming took 3 bases from V and 7 from J, leaving 9 bases between them. This CDR3 reads CASSQPVGGYTF. The CDR3 nucleotides read TGCGCCAGCAGCCAGCCCGTGGGTGGCTACACCTTC.

There are a few counts of this clonotype. The J gene is TRBJ1-1, the V gene TRBV28; tentatively, D is TRBD1 (5 bases). Trimming took off 4 bases at V and 12 bases at J, with 18 bases between the two ends. The CDR3 is made up of 13 amino acids. Germline V gives CDR1 MDHEN, CDR2 SYDVKM. The CDR3 spells CASSSAEGTVTFF. The CDR3 nucleotides read TGTGCCAGCAGTTCGGCAGAGGGGACGGTCACTTTCTTT. Filled out from reference TRBV28 and TRBJ1-1, the complete variable domain reads DVKVTQSSRYLVKRTGEKVFLECVQDMDHENMFWYRQDPGLGLRLIYFSYDVKMKEKGDIPEGYSVSREKKERFSLILESASTNQTSMYLCASSSAEGTVTFFGQGTRLTVV.

This clonotype appeared a few times. The rearrangement joins TRBV29-1 to TRBJ2-5; 9 nucleotides match TRBD1. J lost 5 bases, V lost 6 bases, and 4 bases had no gene match. This CDR3 is 12 amino acids long. Germline V gene sequence: CDR1 SQVTM, CDR2 ANQGSEA. This CDR3 is CSVLTGGETQYF. CDR3 coding DNA: TGCAGCGTCCTGACAGGGGGGGAGACCCAGTACTTC.

This clonotype showed up just a few times. This chain's CDR3 is CATSRDFATNTEAFF. Written as DNA, the CDR3 is TGTGCCACCAGCAGAGATTTTGCCACAAACACTGAAGCTTTCTTT. The chain recombines TRBV15 with TRBJ1-1; D ambiguous. The V and J ends lost 0 bases and 2 bases respectively, with 10 bases between them. The CDR3 loop spans 15 amino acids. Germline V gives CDR1 LNHNV, CDR2 YYDKDF (reference sequence).

The sample holds a few counts of this clonotype. This chain uses TRBV29-1 with TRBJ1-2; D call uncertain. The V end was cut by 3 bases, the J end by 2 bases, with 7 bases between. The CDR3 totals 12 residues. CDR1 is SQVTM, CDR2 ANQGSEA, per germline. CDR3 nucleotide sequence: TGCAGCGTTGATCCGGGGAACTATGGCTACACCTTC. This gives the protein CSVDPGNYGYTF.

CDR3 nucleotides: TGCGCCAGCAGCCCGAGGAAGGGGGTAGCGAACTATGGCTACACCTTC. It yields the protein CASSPRKGVANYGYTF. This chain uses TRBV5-1 with TRBJ1-2; the D gene is possibly TRBD1 (6 bases). V dropped 4 bases and J dropped 2 bases, with 18 bases sitting between them. The germline V gene has CDR1 SGHRS and CDR2 YFSETQ. The CDR3 extends over 16 amino acids.

This clonotype occurred a few times. The V and J genes are TRBV20-1 and TRBJ2-7, with 7 bases fitting TRBD1. Per the germline V gene, CDR1 is DFQATT and CDR2 is SNEGSKA (reference sequence). The CDR3 covers 16 residues. J was trimmed by 0 bases and V by 1 base; bases with no gene match: 9. The CDR3 DNA sequence: TGCAGTGCTAGAGTTTTCGGTCAGGGGGTCTCCTACGAGCAGTACTTC. It is translated as CSARVFGQGVSYEQYF.

This rearrangement joins TRBV14 to TRBJ2-1; 11 nucleotides agree with TRBD2. From germline, CDR1 is SGHDN and CDR2 FVKESK. The CDR3 has 15 residues. Unmatched junction bases numbered 1, after V lost 4 bases and J lost 2 bases. The CDR3 DNA reads TGTGCCAGCAGCCGTAGCGGGGGGGCCTACAATGAGCAGTTCTTC. Protein sequence: CASSRSGGAYNEQFF.

In this sample, this clonotype turned up a few times. This chain's CDR3 is CASSRGLAGVYEQYF. The CDR3 nucleotides are TGTGCCAGCAGTCGGGGACTAGCGGGGGTCTACGAGCAGTACTTC. This rearrangement joins TRBV28 to TRBJ2-7; TRBD2 aligns across 14 bases. J gave up 3 bases and V 5 bases, and 3 bases lay outside the gene matches. CDR1 and CDR2 (germline): MDHEN, SYDVKM. The CDR3 length is 15 residues.

The genes are TRBV7-2 and TRBJ2-5; TRBD1 is a possible D gene (6 bases). Deletions cut 8 bases from V and 2 bases from J, with 12 bases between. The CDR3 sequence is 13 residues long. Germline CDR1 and CDR2: SGHTA and FQGNSA. The CDR3 loop reads CASVTGRQETQYF. The CDR3 DNA follows: TGTGCCAGCGTAACAGGGAGACAAGAGACCCAGTACTTC. Variable domain in full (rest from reference TRBV7-2 and TRBJ2-5): GAGVSQSPSNKVTEKGKDVELRCDPISGHTALYWYRQSLGQGLEFLIYFQGNSAPDKSGLPSDRFSAERTGGSVSTLTIQRTQQEDSAVYLCASVTGRQETQYFGPGTRLLVL.

Here the CDR3 DNA reads TGTGCCTGGAAACGAGCGGGGGACTACAATGAGCAGTTCTTC. Its protein product is CAWKRAGDYNEQFF. This sequence joins TRBV30 and TRBJ2-1, with TRBD2 matching over 8 bases. The CDR3 covers 14 residues. Germline V gene lookup returns CDR1 GTSNPN and CDR2 SVGIG (reference sequence). V was pared by 4 bases and J by 3 bases, with 5 bases of the junction left unmatched. The whole variable domain, filled in from reference TRBV30 and TRBJ2-1, reads SQTIHQWPATLVQPVGSPLSLECTVEGTSNPNLYWYRQAAGRGLQLLFYSVGIGQISSEVPQNLSASRPQDRQFILSSKKLLLSDSGFYLCAWKRAGDYNEQFFGPGTRLTVL.

The chain uses TRBV18 and TRBJ1-1; 8 bases map to TRBD1. CDR1 is KGHSH and CDR2 is LQKENI in the germline V gene. The CDR3 has 15 amino acids. V lost 4 bases and J lost 1; bases outside the gene matches: 5. The CDR3 reads CASSLGGQGNTEAFF. CDR3 DNA sequence: TGTGCCAGCTCACTAGGTGGACAGGGGAACACTGAAGCTTTCTTT.

This clonotype was seen a few times. The chain links TRBV4-2 to TRBJ2-3; 9 bases map to TRBD2. Germline CDR1 and CDR2: LGHNA and YNFKEQ. J gave up 1 base and V 2 bases, and 7 bases lay outside the gene matches. CDR3 length: 17 residues. The CDR3 DNA reads TGTGCCAGCAGCCAATTAGCGGGAGTGCAAGGCACAGATACGCAGTATTTT. Amino acid sequence: CASSQLAGVQGTDTQYF.

The rearrangement joins TRBV27 to TRBJ2-6, with 9 positions matching TRBD1. From germline, CDR1 is MNHEY and CDR2 SMNVEV (reference sequence). This CDR3 region has 17 residues. J lost 1 base, V lost 4 bases, and 5 bases had no gene match. This CDR3 reads CASSSGTGLSGANVLTF. Written as DNA, the CDR3 is TGTGCCAGCAGTTCCGGGACAGGGTTGTCTGGGGCCAACGTCCTGACTTTC.

The chain is built from TRBV20-1 and TRBJ1-4; 8 bases line up with TRBD1. The CDR3 is made up of 14 amino acids. From germline, CDR1 is DFQATT and CDR2 SNEGSKA (reference sequence). V gave up 3 bases and J gave up 2 bases; unmatched junction bases: 2. The CDR3 DNA follows: TGCAGTGCTAGGGACAGGGATACTAATGAAAAACTGTTTTTT. This sequence encodes CSARDRDTNEKLFF.

This chain connects TRBV6-2 or TRBV6-3 to TRBJ2-1; 8 bases align to TRBD2. CDR3 length equals 15 residues. V lost 6 bases to trimming and J lost 8 bases; unmatched junction nucleotides: 12. Germline V CDR1 and CDR2: MNHEY, SVGEGT. The CDR3 loop reads CASRRAGDNNDEQFF. The DNA for the CDR3 is TGTGCCAGCAGGAGAGCGGGGGATAATAATGATGAGCAGTTCTTC.

This clonotype was counted ten times or more. This chain connects TRBV6-2 or TRBV6-3 to TRBJ1-1; D gene unclear. Germline CDR1 is MNHEY and CDR2 is SVGEGT. The V end was cut by 6 bases, the J end by 4 bases, with 12 bases between. The CDR3 extends over 13 amino acids. DNA of the CDR3: TGTGCCAGCAGAGTCCAATCGGGCACTGAAGCTTTCTTT. This gives the protein CASRVQSGTEAFF.

V is TRBV20-1 and J is TRBJ2-3, with 7 bases matching TRBD2. The CDR3 length is 14 residues. Germline lookup yields CDR1 DFQATT and CDR2 SNEGSKA (reference sequence). V trimming: 4 bases; J trimming: 6 bases; junction bases outside the gene matches: 10. CDR3 in DNA: TGCAGTGCTACTAGCAGCGGGATAGGGGATACGCAGTATTTT. Translating it yields CSATSSGIGDTQYF.

In this sample, this clonotype turned up a few times. The chain uses TRBV7-9 and TRBJ2-3; D is possibly TRBD2 (5 bases). The germline V gene has CDR1 SEHNR and CDR2 FQNEAQ (reference sequence). V gave up 8 bases and J gave up 2 bases, with 20 bases separating them. The length of the CDR3 is 16 residues. The CDR3 DNA sequence: TGTGCCAGCCCGCCGGATGGGCGGGTAGTCACAGATACGCAGTATTTT. It specifies CASPPDGRVVTDTQYF. The complete variable domain, with remaining parts taken from reference TRBV7-9 and TRBJ2-3, reads DTGVSQNPRHKITKRGQNVTFRCDPISEHNRLYWYRQTLGQGPEFLTYFQNEAQLEKSRLLSDRFSAERPKGSFSTLEIQRTEQGDSAMYLCASPPDGRVVTDTQYFGPGTRLTVL.

This clonotype was seen many times. This rearrangement joins TRBV10-2 to TRBJ2-7; 9 nucleotides line up with TRBD2. CDR3 size: 15 residues. Per germline, CDR1 WSHSY and CDR2 SAAADI. Trimming cost V 3 bases and J 5 bases; bases outside gene matches: 8. CDR3 loop: CASSDPAGGSDEQYF. CDR3 nucleotide sequence: TGCGCCAGCAGTGACCCAGCGGGGGGTTCAGACGAGCAGTACTTC.

This clonotype was counted a few times. This CDR3 is CSVIYGPISYEQYF. CDR3 nucleotides: TGCAGCGTTATATATGGACCCATCTCCTACGAGCAGTACTTC. The chain uses TRBV29-1 and TRBJ2-7; no definite D call. The CDR3 runs to 14 residues. The V end was cut by 5 bases, the J end by 0 bases, with 14 bases between. From germline, CDR1 is SQVTM and CDR2 ANQGSEA.

This clonotype was recorded a few times. The chain combines TRBV28 with TRBJ2-5, with D possibly being TRBD2 (5 bases). CDR1 and CDR2 (germline): MDHEN, SYDVKM. This CDR3 has 15 amino acids. The V end lost 3 bases, the J end lost 4 bases, and 15 bases lay between the germline ends. DNA for the CDR3: TGTGCCAGCAGTTTCCGTCGGACTGGTGGAGAGACCCAGTACTTC. As protein: CASSFRRTGGETQYF.

This clonotype appeared a few times. This chain connects TRBV12-3 or TRBV12-4 to TRBJ1-4; weak D call: TRBD1 (5 bases). V was pared by 1 base and J by 8 bases, with 8 bases between. The CDR3 runs 13 residues. CDR3 nucleotides: TGTGCCAGCAGTTTAGGGGGCGCGGAAAAACTGTTTTTT. Residues: CASSLGGAEKLFF.

The chain employs TRBV3-1 and TRBJ2-2; 12 nucleotides match TRBD2. The CDR3 totals 20 residues. Per the germline V gene, CDR1 is LGHDT and CDR2 is YNNKEL (reference sequence). V dropped 5 bases and J dropped 4; count of bases not matched to a gene: 17. The DNA for the CDR3 is TGTGCCAGCAGCGACTACCCCGGACTAGCGGGATCGGTCGGCACCGGGGAGCTGTTTTTT. Its protein product is CASSDYPGLAGSVGTGELFF.

The table lists this clonotype with a count of one. V and J are TRBV5-1 and TRBJ2-5; 7 nucleotides agree with TRBD1. J was trimmed by 1 base and V by 4 bases; bases with no gene match: 7. The CDR3 extends over 15 amino acids. Germline V lookup: CDR1 SGHRS, CDR2 YFSETQ. The CDR3 loop reads CASSLLGQTQETQYF. The CDR3 nucleotides are TGCGCCAGCAGCCTACTGGGACAGACCCAAGAGACCCAGTACTTC.

The rearrangement joins TRBV28 to TRBJ1-2, with TRBD1 as a possible D gene (5 bases). Germline CDR1 is MDHEN and CDR2 is SYDVKM. The V end was cut by 8 bases, the J end by 6 bases, with 16 bases between. The CDR3 covers 13 residues. For the CDR3, the DNA is TGTGCCAGCCTGGGTGCGGGGCGGAATGGCTACACCTTC. As protein: CASLGAGRNGYTF.